Listed below are T cell receptor beta chains from one sample, sequenced in a study of chemoradiotherapy in HPV16-positive cancers. This table comes from immunoSEQ multiplex PCR, and its TCRdb copy is limited to in-frame clones, with some not included. The sample has tens of thousands of clones, approximately 94% seen once; the top ten hold approximately 3%. Sample acquisition took place from a patient who underwent chemoradiotherapy. The receptors were gathered from a human donor with HPV-associated anogenital cancer. The CDR3 runs from the conserved cysteine through the conserved F or W. D genes are given only for firm matches. Expanded clones get a size class; other rows say once, few or many, or leave the size out.

j_call	clone_size	d_call	v_call	cdr3_nt	cdr3_aa
TRBJ1-5	once	NA	TRBV15	TGTGCCACCAGCAGATCTATTATGGAGCCCCAGCATTTT	CATSRSIMEPQHF
TRBJ1-6	NA	NA	TRBV9	TGTGCCAGCGGAAAGCAGGAGAATTCACCCCTCCACTTT	CASGKQENSPLHF
TRBJ1-2	NA	NA	TRBV28	TGTGCCAGCAGGGTCCATGCCGATGGCTACACCTTC	CASRVHADGYTF
TRBJ1-1	NA	TRBD1	TRBV5-1	TGCGCCAGCAGCCCGGGACAGGCCTACGGAGCTTTCTTT	CASSPGQAYGAFF
TRBJ1-1	NA	NA	TRBV28	TGTGCCAGCAGTTTAGAGGGGGGTTGGACTGAAGCTTTCTTT	CASSLEGGWTEAFF
TRBJ1-1	NA	TRBD1	TRBV18	TGTGCCAGCTCACCGGGGACAGGGGGCGATGAAGCTTTCTTT	CASSPGTGGDEAFF
TRBJ2-3	NA	TRBD2	TRBV2	TGTGCCAGCAGAGGGACTAGCGGGGGGTTCACAGATACGCAGTATTTT	CASRGTSGGFTDTQYF
TRBJ2-7	NA	TRBD2	TRBV28	TGTGCCAGCAGTTTAATGGCTAGCGGGAGATACTACGAGCAGTACTTC	CASSLMASGRYYEQYF
TRBJ2-7	NA	TRBD1	TRBV29-1	TGCAGCGTTGAAGGATTGACAGGGGGCACCTACGAGCAGTACTTC	CSVEGLTGGTYEQYF
TRBJ2-7	NA	NA	TRBV6-6	TGTGCCAGCAGCCAGGGGGGGTTTGGGGCAGGGTTGTACTTC	CASSQGGFGAGLYF
TRBJ1-3	NA	NA	TRBV2	TGTGCCAGCAGTGACCCGATACCTTATTCTGGAAACACCATATATTTT	CASSDPIPYSGNTIYF
TRBJ2-3	NA	TRBD2	TRBV7-3	TGTGCCAGCAGCTTAACCGGGGGGGTAACAGATACGCAGTATTTT	CASSLTGGVTDTQYF
TRBJ2-7	NA	TRBD1	TRBV28	TGTGCCACAGGGGGCAGGGGGCGCGAGCAGTACTTC	CATGGRGREQYF
TRBJ2-7	NA	NA	TRBV5-1	TGCGCCAGCAGCTTGGTTGGAGGGAACGAGCAGTACTTC	CASSLVGGNEQYF
TRBJ2-6	NA	NA	TRBV5-1	TGCGCCAGCAGCTTCATTGCAGGGGTAACTGGGGCCAACGTCCTGACTTTC	CASSFIAGVTGANVLTF
TRBJ1-6	once	NA	TRBV7-3	TGTGCCAGCAGCCCGGGAGGTAATTCACCCCTCCACTTT	CASSPGGNSPLHF
TRBJ2-2	NA	TRBD2	TRBV5-4	TGTGCCAGCGGGGGAACGGGAGGCCCGAACACCGGGGAGCTGTTTTTT	CASGGTGGPNTGELFF
TRBJ2-2	NA	NA	TRBV11-2	TGTGCCAGCAGCTCTCCCTTCCGTAACACCGGGGAGCTGTTTTTT	CASSSPFRNTGELFF
TRBJ1-2	NA	NA	TRBV28	TGTGCCAGCAGTTTTACCTCCGCAGACAAAGCTAACTATGGCTACACCTTC	CASSFTSADKANYGYTF
TRBJ2-3	NA	NA	TRBV2	TGTGCCAGCTCGGCCCACGATACGCAGTATTTT	CASSAHDTQYF
TRBJ2-3	NA	TRBD2	TRBV4-1	TGCGCCAGCAGCGTGACTAGCGGTACTGGTACGCAGTATTTT	CASSVTSGTGTQYF
TRBJ1-2	NA	NA	TRBV5-4	TGTGCCAGCAGCTTGGAGTTGGTTAACTATGGCTACACCTTC	CASSLELVNYGYTF
TRBJ2-7	NA	NA	TRBV5-5	TGTGCCAGCAGCTTGGACCTAGCCTACGAGCAGTACTTC	CASSLDLAYEQYF
TRBJ1-5	NA	NA	TRBV29-1	TGCAGCGTGGCATCCGGGAACAAGAATCAGCCCCAGCATTTT	CSVASGNKNQPQHF
TRBJ1-5	NA	NA	TRBV5-5	TGTGCCAGCAGCCTCCTCAATCAGCCCCAGCATTTT	CASSLLNQPQHF
TRBJ2-1	NA	TRBD2	TRBV14	TGTGCCAGCAGCCCTCAGTCGGAGATAGCGGGGAGAGGGGAGTTCTTC	CASSPQSEIAGRGEFF
TRBJ1-1	NA	NA	TRBV7-2	TGTGCCAGCAGCTTAGGGAGAGGGCGGTACACTGAAGCTTTCTTT	CASSLGRGRYTEAFF
TRBJ2-1	NA	TRBD2	TRBV5-1	TGCGCCAGCACCCCCGGGGCGGGAGGGAGGAATGAGCAGTTCTTC	CASTPGAGGRNEQFF
TRBJ1-1	NA	NA	TRBV14	TGTGCCAGCAGCCAAGATGGGATAGGAAAGAACACTGAAGCTTTCTTT	CASSQDGIGKNTEAFF
TRBJ2-7	NA	TRBD2	TRBV19	TGTGCCAGTCGCGGGACTAGCGTACCCTACGAGCAGTACTTC	CASRGTSVPYEQYF
TRBJ2-5	NA	TRBD2	TRBV2	TGTGCCAGCATACTAGCGGGGGGCCAAGAGACCCAGTACTTC	CASILAGGQETQYF